The source of this T cell receptor beta chain is a study of CD8 T cells in ankylosing spondylitis. Findings and limits, study-wide: Existing reports had already noted some motif variants in reactive arthritis synovial fluid and blood. Matched ankylosing spondylitis synovial fluid reportedly contained a significantly enriched population of disease-linked clones. The authors found the disease-linked clones to be CD8+ and relatively rare in peripheral blood. One TCR beta motif, made up of eight or nine highly homologous variants, appeared characteristic of ankylosing spondylitis blood.

Note on this clonotype: Its antigen is as yet unknown.

Germline CDR1 reads SGHKS; CDR2 reads YYEKEE (reference sequence). V lost 3 bases and J 10 bases, leaving 22 bases between the germline ends. CDR3 size: 15 residues. As the method for making TCR beta libraries, quantitative 5'-RACE with molecular barcodes was used. A single record per CDR3 protein comes from TCRdb applying MiXCR to the 5' RACE reads. This sample has more than 250,000 distinct CDR3 sequences, with 8% found just once. The source is a male donor with ankylosing spondylitis. The specimen sequenced was blood, either unsorted or a sorted T cell fraction (not recorded which). The rearrangement joins TRBV5-5 to TRBJ1-1, with D possibly TRBD1 on 6 matching bases. CDR3 region: CASSSGQQLISGAFF. CDR3 bases: TGTGCCAGCAGCTCTGGACAGCAATTGATCTCTGGAGCTTTCTTT.